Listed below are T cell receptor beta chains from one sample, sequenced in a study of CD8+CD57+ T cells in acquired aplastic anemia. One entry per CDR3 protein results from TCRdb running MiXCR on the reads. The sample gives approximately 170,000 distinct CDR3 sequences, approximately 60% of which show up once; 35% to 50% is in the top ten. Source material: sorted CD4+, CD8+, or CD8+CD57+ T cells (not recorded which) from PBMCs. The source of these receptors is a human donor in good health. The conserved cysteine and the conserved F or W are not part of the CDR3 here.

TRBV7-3,ASSLTREGDGYT
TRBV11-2,ASSGYRGRSNGYT
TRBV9,ASSPTLTGMEF
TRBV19,ASSGTGLTNEKLF
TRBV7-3,ASNQDAEPTDTQY
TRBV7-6,ASSFGTGGMNTGELF
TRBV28,ASSFFGARDPGELF
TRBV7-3,ASSLGADEKLF
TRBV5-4,ASSPRRTGTYEQY
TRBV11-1,ASSLFRGIRT
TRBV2,ASSPLTDRLGGNTIY
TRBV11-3,ASSLAGGGDQPQH
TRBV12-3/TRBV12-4,ASSFGQNYEQY
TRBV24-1,ATSGGAGTGELF
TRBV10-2,ASSPDRGPPGEQY
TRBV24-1,ATSDLEASTDTQY
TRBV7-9,ASSSPGQGNTGELF
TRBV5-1,ASSSQGARIEAF
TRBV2,ASTRDRASDSPLH
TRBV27,ASRGPMNTEAF
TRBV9,ASSVGEVDTGELF
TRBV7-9,ASSPHRVKNTEAF
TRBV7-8,ASNPVGGLGTGELF
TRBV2,ASSVLQSLQTQY
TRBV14,ASSHKPTSGGTTFSYNEQF
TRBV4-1,ASSQEDYNEQF
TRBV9,ASSVGTGGRSPLH
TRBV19,ASSAQGTTEAF
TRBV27,ASRGLGQPQH
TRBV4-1,ASSRAAGGEETQY
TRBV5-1,ASSFRQIGDGYT
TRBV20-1,SARDWRRERKSDTQY
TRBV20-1,SARGLAGNYEQY
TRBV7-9,ASSFDPAGVGGANVLT
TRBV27,ASRSFGQGNQPQH
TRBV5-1,ASSLGGRLSYNEQF
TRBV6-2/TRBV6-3,ASRRSNSESEQY
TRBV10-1,ASSAGTGATGELF
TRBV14,ASSQLVADTQY
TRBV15,ATSSDRTHQPQH
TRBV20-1,SARAMTGDLDTQY
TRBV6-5,ASSYSRTEQY
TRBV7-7,ASRICPGLADNEQF
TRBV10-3,ASSAGLGTDTQY
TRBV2,ASSDLEEIEAF
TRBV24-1,ATSLEGGQGTSNQPQH
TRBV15,ATSRDGKDQETQY
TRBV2,ASSEDRHTEAF
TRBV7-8,ASSSTVQGARAF
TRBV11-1,ASSLAGSPNEQY
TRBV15,ATSSDPGLAGEGLVDTQY
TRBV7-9,ASSLQGPQAF
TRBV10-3,AISGPQTGGGNGYT
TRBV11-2,ASSLAGWDQETQY